This TCR beta chain was sequenced for a study of shared clonotypes between healthy human individuals. CCR7-negative CD45RA+ TemRA cells were combined with CD45RO+ cells to form CD8 memory. V was shortened by 3 bases and J by 6 bases, with 21 bases between the two germline ends. Germline-derived CDR1 and CDR2 are SGDLS and YYNGEE. The CDR3 length is 17 residues. Template for every sorted-subset replicate PCR totaled about 0.2 ug DNA, approximately 30,000 T cell genomes. Assay: immunoSEQ multiplex PCR; the TCRdb copy retains only in-frame clones and omits some. Of roughly 660,000 clones listed, roughly 91% are singletons.

The origin of this receptor is a young man in good health. Some clones in this sample may be carry-over from other donors' samples. This sequence joins TRBV9 and TRBJ2-2; D possibly uses TRBD1 or TRBD2 (6 bases each). The sequencing sample was made of memory CD8+ T cells from PBMCs. Noted subset: CD45RO+ cells pooled with CCR7-negative TemRA cells. DNA for the CDR3: TGTGCCAGCAGCGGAACCGATAGGAGGGGGGTCTCCGGGGAGCTGTTTTTT. Translation gives CASSGTDRRGVSGELFF.